These T cell receptor beta chains were read from a single sample in a study of blood T cell dynamics during melanoma immunotherapy. Data came from immunoSEQ multiplex PCR; TCRdb stores just in-frame clones and leaves some out. This table has 15,000 to 20,000 clones, roughly 92% appearing once. The sample was blood, taken from a patient treated with checkpoint blockade. The receptors derive from a human donor with melanoma. Both conserved end residues are part of each CDR3. D genes are given only for firm matches. Size is stated for part of the rows, as once, few or many counts, or as a class when the clone is expanded.

.	TRBJ1-1	TRBV27	.	TGTGCCAGCAGTTTTGTGGGGACTCCTGAAGCTTTCTTT	CASSFVGTPEAFF
.	TRBJ1-4	TRBV29-1	.	TGCAGCGTTGCGGTTAATAATGAAAAACTGTTTTTT	CSVAVNNEKLFF
TRBD1	TRBJ2-3	TRBV28	.	TGTGCCAGCAGTTTAAGGGGGCACCCACGAAGCACAGATACGCAGTATTTT	CASSLRGHPRSTDTQYF
TRBD1	TRBJ1-3	TRBV7-9	.	TGTGCCAGCAGCTTAACAGGGGCCCTCTCTGGAAACACCATATATTTT	CASSLTGALSGNTIYF
.	TRBJ1-1	TRBV10-1	few	TGCGCCAGCAGGGCAGGTGGGGGGACTGAAGCTTTCTTT	CASRAGGGTEAFF
.	TRBJ1-1	TRBV9	once	TGTGCCAGCAGCGTACTTTCAGGGGTCACTGAAGCTTTCTTT	CASSVLSGVTEAFF
.	TRBJ1-6	TRBV30	.	TGTGCCTGGAGTGGGCAGGATCATTCACCCCTCCACTTT	CAWSGQDHSPLHF
TRBD1	TRBJ1-5	TRBV19	.	TGTGCCAGTAGTCAGGGGGCGGATCAGCCCCAGCATTTT	CASSQGADQPQHF
.	TRBJ2-7	TRBV6-5	.	TGTGCCAGCAGTTACTCGATGGGTTCGGCCGAGCAGTACTTC	CASSYSMGSAEQYF
.	TRBJ2-2	TRBV4-1	.	TGCGCCAGCAGCCAAGCGGATCGCTTGGGCAACACCGGGGAGCTGTTTTTT	CASSQADRLGNTGELFF
.	TRBJ2-3	TRBV7-2	.	TGTGCCAGCAGCTTAGGGGCAGGACCGCGCACAGATACGCAGTATTTT	CASSLGAGPRTDTQYF
.	TRBJ1-4	TRBV7-9	.	TGTGCCAGCAGCCCCTCGATGGAACTGTTTTTT	CASSPSMELFF
.	TRBJ1-1	TRBV9	few	TGTGCCAGCAGCGTACGGACTCAGAGCACTGAAGCTTTCTTT	CASSVRTQSTEAFF
TRBD1	TRBJ2-7	TRBV6-1	.	TGTGCCAGCAGTGAAGGCGGGACAGGAGCCTACGAGCAGTACTTC	CASSEGGTGAYEQYF
TRBD1	TRBJ2-7	TRBV4-1	.	TGCGCCAGCAGCCCTCGTCCCGGGACAGGGAACGACGAGCAGTACTTC	CASSPRPGTGNDEQYF
.	TRBJ2-7	TRBV6-4	.	TGTGCCAGCCGGCTAAGGCGGGACGAGCAGTACTTC	CASRLRRDEQYF
.	TRBJ1-1	TRBV18	.	TGTGCCAGCTCACTAAACACTGAAGCTTTCTTT	CASSLNTEAFF
TRBD1	TRBJ2-3	TRBV5-4	.	TGTGCCAGCAGCACAGGGGGTACAGATACGCAGTATTTT	CASSTGGTDTQYF
.	TRBJ2-2	TRBV2	medium-sized	TGTGCTAGCACAGGGTGGGACACCGGGGAGCTGTTTTTT	CASTGWDTGELFF
.	TRBJ1-2	TRBV5-1	.	TGCGCCAGCAGTTTAGGGACAACCTATGGCTACACCTTC	CASSLGTTYGYTF
.	TRBJ1-4	TRBV2	.	TGTGCCAGCAGTGTTGCCGGGAATCCTAATGAAAAACTGTTTTTT	CASSVAGNPNEKLFF
TRBD2	TRBJ2-7	TRBV19	.	TGTGCCAGTAGTAAAGGTTTTAGCGGGAGGCTCTCCTACGAGCAGTACTTC	CASSKGFSGRLSYEQYF
.	TRBJ2-2	TRBV6-1	few	TGTGCCAGCAGTGCCGAGGCACGGTTGAACACCGGGGAGCTGTTTTTT	CASSAEARLNTGELFF
TRBD2	TRBJ2-1	TRBV25-1	.	TGTGCCAGCAGTGATCAGACTAGCCCCTACAATGAGCAGTTCTTC	CASSDQTSPYNEQFF
TRBD2	TRBJ2-1	TRBV19	.	TGTGCCAGTAGTATAACACTAGCGGGAGGGCCATTCAATGAGCAGTTCTTC	CASSITLAGGPFNEQFF
.	TRBJ1-2	TRBV19	.	TGTGCCAGTAGTATAGGATCAGGGCCCAATTATGGCTACACCTTC	CASSIGSGPNYGYTF
TRBD1	TRBJ1-6	TRBV5-1	once	TGCGCCAGCAGCTTGGAGGCAGGGGGAAATAATTCACCCCTCCACTTT	CASSLEAGGNNSPLHF
.	TRBJ2-5	TRBV21-1	.	TGTGCCAGCAGCATCCCCCCCAAGAGGGCCCAGTACTTC	CASSIPPKRAQYF
TRBD1	TRBJ1-2	TRBV6-4	.	TGTGCCAGCAGAGGGACAGGGGCCGGAGGCTACACCTTC	CASRGTGAGGYTF
.	TRBJ2-6	TRBV6-5	.	TGTGCCAGCAGTCTCTCTGGGGCCAACGTCCTGACTTTC	CASSLSGANVLTF
.	TRBJ1-1	TRBV28	.	TGTGCCAGCAGTTTAAGGAGGAGGCTGAACACTGAAGCTTTCTTT	CASSLRRRLNTEAFF
.	TRBJ1-1	TRBV6-5	.	TGTGCCAGCAGAACCGCCAGGGTAGGAACTGAAGCTTTCTTT	CASRTARVGTEAFF
.	TRBJ1-2	TRBV5-1	.	TGCGCCAGCAGCCAGGACAGCCCCAATGGCTACACCTTC	CASSQDSPNGYTF
.	TRBJ1-2	TRBV6-1	.	TGTGCCAGCTCCATGACAGGAGAAAACTATGGCTACACCTTC	CASSMTGENYGYTF
.	TRBJ2-1	TRBV5-1	.	TGCGCCAGCAGCTTGGACGAGGGTCGGCTTGAGCAGTTCTTC	CASSLDEGRLEQFF
.	TRBJ2-7	TRBV18	.	TGTGCCAGCTCACCAGCAGGGGGAGGCTCCTACGAGCAGTACTTC	CASSPAGGGSYEQYF
TRBD1	TRBJ2-1	TRBV5-6	.	TGTGCCAGCAGCTTGGTGACAGGGGGAAATGAGCAGTTCTTC	CASSLVTGGNEQFF
.	TRBJ2-3	TRBV28	.	TGTGCCAGCAGGACCGCAGGGGGGGGCACAGATACGCAGTATTTT	CASRTAGGGTDTQYF
.	TRBJ2-5	TRBV27	.	TGTGCCAGCAGTTTAAGGGCAGATAAAGAGACCCAGTACTTC	CASSLRADKETQYF
.	TRBJ2-2	TRBV5-1	.	TGCGCCAGCAGCTCCTCCGGGATACAGAACACCGGGGAGCTGTTTTTT	CASSSSGIQNTGELFF
TRBD1	TRBJ2-3	TRBV9	.	TGTGCCAGCAGCCCCGGGACAGAGCTCCGAGATACGCAGTATTTT	CASSPGTELRDTQYF
.	TRBJ1-5	TRBV4-1	.	TGCGCCAGCAGCCAATCGCAGGGTAGCAATCAGCCCCAGCATTTT	CASSQSQGSNQPQHF